Presented here are 32 T cell receptor beta chains from one specimen sequenced in a study of blood T cell repertoires in COVID-19. Sequencing used immunoSEQ multiplex PCR; TCRdb keeps in-frame clones, though not all of them. The sample holds about 46,000 clones, around 85% seen once. What was sequenced was peripheral blood. The source of these receptors is a man aged 55 to 70 with acute or convalescent COVID-19.

The chain couples TRBV2 to TRBJ1-5; D uncertain. Germline CDR1 and CDR2: SNHLY and FYNNEI. CDR3 length: 15 amino acids. Trimming left V 5 bases short and J 1 base short, with 12 bases between. The CDR3 loop is CASSREGGSNQPQHF. The CDR3 DNA sequence: TGTGCCAGCAGTAGGGAGGGAGGAAGCAATCAGCCCCAGCATTTT.

The V gene is TRBV6-5, the J gene TRBJ2-2; TRBD1 matches 7 bases. The CDR3 contains 16 residues. CDR1 and CDR2 from the germline V gene are MNHEY and SVGAGI. The V gene end was trimmed by 2 bases and the J gene end by 2 bases; junction bases not matched to a gene: 5. The CDR3 nucleotides are TGTGCCAGCAGTTACAGGGGACAGTTAAACACCGGGGAGCTGTTTTTT. This codes for CASSYRGQLNTGELFF.

The J gene is TRBJ2-7, the V gene TRBV3-1 (or the pseudogene TRBV3-2), with a weak D call TRBD1 (6 bases). Germline lookup yields CDR1 LGHDT and CDR2 YNNKEL (reference sequence). V was cut by 0 bases and J by 5 bases, with 14 bases left in between. CDR3 length: 15 residues. The CDR3 loop reads CASSQESAGGNEQYF. The CDR3 bases are TGTGCCAGCAGCCAAGAATCGGCTGGGGGCAACGAGCAGTACTTC.

CDR3 coding DNA: TGTGCCAGCTCACCAGGACAGGGGGCCGGGACCGGGGAGCTGTTTTTT. Translated: CASSPGQGAGTGELFF. V is TRBV18 and J is TRBJ2-2, with 11 bases lining up with TRBD1. The length of the CDR3 is 16 residues. The junction had 4 bases not matched to a gene; V was cut back by 2 bases and J by 5 bases. Germline values: CDR1 KGHSH, CDR2 LQKENI.

The gene calls are TRBV5-4 and TRBJ2-7; no clear D. CDR1 and CDR2 from the germline V gene are SGHNT and YYREEE (reference sequence). Trimming shortened V by 2 bases and J by 7 bases, and 13 bases separated the two germline ends. The CDR3 has 13 amino acids. The CDR3 nucleotides read TGTGCCAGCAGCTTCCGATACTACGAAGAGCAGTACTTC. Protein sequence: CASSFRYYEEQYF. Based on the CDR3 plus reference TRBV5-4 and TRBJ2-7, the full variable domain is ETGVTQSPTHLIKTRGQQVTLRCSSQSGHNTVSWYQQALGQGPQFIFQYYREEENGRGNFPPRFSGLQFPNYSSELNVNALELDDSALYLCASSFRYYEEQYFGPGTRLTVT.

The rearrangement uses TRBV19 and TRBJ2-1, with D possibly TRBD2 on 5 matching bases. Trimming took off 11 bases at V and 5 bases at J, with 10 bases between the two ends. Looked up from germline, CDR1 is LNHDA and CDR2 is SQIVND (reference sequence). There are 11 residues in the CDR3. In DNA form, the CDR3 reads TGTGCCCGTTCGGAGGACAATGAGCAGTTCTTC. Encoded protein: CARSEDNEQFF.

J is TRBJ1-4 and V is TRBV1; the D call in the table, TRBD1, was not verified against the DNA. TRBV1 is annotated as a pseudogene. This CDR3 contains 12 residues. This CDR3 reads CTSSPGKEKLFF. CDR3 sequence (DNA): TGCACCAGCAGCCCAGGGAAGGAAAAACTGTTTTTT.

The rearrangement joins TRBV28 to TRBJ1-4; tentative D call: TRBD1 (6 bases). Germline V gene data show CDR1 as MDHEN and CDR2 as SYDVKM. The V end was cut by 5 bases, the J end by 8 bases, with 18 bases between. The CDR3 contains 15 residues. As DNA, the CDR3 is TGTGCCAGCAGTCCCGGGATACAGGGTAGGGAAAAACTGTTTTTT. It encodes CASSPGIQGREKLFF.

The gene calls are TRBV9 and TRBJ1-2, with 10 nucleotides matching TRBD1. Unmatched junction bases numbered 4, after V lost 3 bases and J lost 8 bases. Germline CDR1 and CDR2: SGDLS and YYNGEE. The CDR3 is made up of 13 amino acids. The CDR3 loop is CASSAGQGEGYTF. DNA of the CDR3: TGTGCCAGCAGCGCTGGACAGGGGGAGGGCTACACCTTC.

DNA for the CDR3: TGCGCCAGCAGGGACCCCGGGACAGGGGCCTACAATGAGCAGTTCTTC. Its protein product is CASRDPGTGAYNEQFF. The chain recombines TRBV10-2 with TRBJ2-1, with 10 bases that match TRBD1. This CDR3 has 16 residues. Trimming removed 6 bases from V and 2 bases from J; junction bases left unmatched: 7. CDR1 is WSHSY and CDR2 is SAAADI in the germline V gene.

The chain couples TRBV7-8 to TRBJ2-3, with a possible D match to TRBD2 (6 bases). Per germline, CDR1 SGHVS and CDR2 FQNEAQ. Trimming took off 2 bases at V and 0 bases at J, with 12 bases between the two ends. The CDR3 spans 16 residues. CDR3: CASSLLVAESTDTQYF. In nucleotides, the CDR3 is TGTGCCAGCAGCTTATTGGTAGCGGAGAGCACAGATACGCAGTATTTT.

The V and J genes are TRBV28 and TRBJ2-2; 8 bases match TRBD2. V was clipped by 4 bases and J by 7 bases; unmatched bases: 11. In germline, CDR1 is MDHEN, CDR2 SYDVKM. There are 16 residues in the CDR3. The CDR3 spells CASSSSGTSSHGELFF. The CDR3 DNA reads TGTGCCAGCAGTTCTTCCGGGACTAGTTCCCACGGGGAGCTGTTTTTT.

This chain connects TRBV11-2 to TRBJ1-6, with a tentative D call TRBD1 (5 bases). Germline lookup yields CDR1 SGHAT and CDR2 FQNNGV. This CDR3 has 15 amino acids. Trimming shortened V by 1 base and J by 9 bases, and 13 bases separated the two germline ends. The CDR3 DNA sequence: TGTGCCAGCAGCTTAGTGGGTCAGGGCTCTTCACCCCTCCACTTT. This codes for CASSLVGQGSSPLHF.

The genes are TRBV9 and TRBJ2-1; the match to TRBD2 covers 12 bases. The CDR3 runs to 18 residues. Trimming removed 0 bases from V and 12 bases from J; junction bases left unmatched: 16. Looked up from germline, CDR1 is SGDLS and CDR2 is YYNGEE. The CDR3 loop reads CASSVAGTSGPSLVGQFF. CDR3 nucleotide sequence: TGTGCCAGCAGCGTAGCCGGGACTAGCGGGCCCTCCCTAGTGGGGCAGTTCTTC.

The chain is built from TRBV5-1 and TRBJ2-5, with TRBD1 matching over 7 bases. Germline assignment: CDR1 SGHRS and CDR2 YFSETQ. V trimming: 2 bases; J trimming: 6 bases; junction bases outside the gene matches: 4. This CDR3 spans 13 amino acids. The CDR3 sequence: CASSFQQGKTQYF. In DNA, the CDR3 is TGCGCCAGCAGCTTCCAACAGGGGAAGACCCAGTACTTC.

Only a few counts were recorded for this clone. This rearrangement joins TRBV6-6 to TRBJ2-1; the D is unclear. Trimming shortened V by 0 bases and J by 5 bases, and 8 bases separated the two germline ends. CDR3 length: 14 residues. The V gene's germline CDR1 is MNHNY and CDR2 SVGAGI (reference sequence). The CDR3 DNA is TGTGCCAGCAGTTACTCCGGTTCCCACAATGAGCAGTTCTTC. It codes for CASSYSGSHNEQFF.

The rearrangement joins TRBV28 to TRBJ2-6, with a possible D match to TRBD2 (7 bases). The V end lost 4 bases, the J end lost 2 bases, and 15 bases lay between the germline ends. The CDR3 has 17 amino acids. Germline V gives CDR1 MDHEN, CDR2 SYDVKM. The chain's CDR3 is CASSSVPGGAGANVLTF. The CDR3 region has the DNA TGTGCCAGCAGTTCGGTCCCGGGGGGCGCTGGGGCCAACGTCCTGACTTTC. The variable domain in full, completed from reference TRBV28 and TRBJ2-6, reads DVKVTQSSRYLVKRTGEKVFLECVQDMDHENMFWYRQDPGLGLRLIYFSYDVKMKEKGDIPEGYSVSREKKERFSLILESASTNQTSMYLCASSSVPGGAGANVLTFGAGSRLTVL.

V gene TRBV29-1 combines with J gene TRBJ2-2; TRBD2 matches at 7 bases. V was clipped by 2 bases and J by 7 bases; unmatched bases: 10. This CDR3 has 15 residues. Germline V gene lookup returns CDR1 SQVTM and CDR2 ANQGSEA. The CDR3 region has the DNA TGCAGCGTTGAAAGAGAGACTAGCAGGGTCGGGGAGCTGTTTTTT. This codes for CSVERETSRVGELFF.

The V call is TRBV29-1, the J call TRBJ1-4; D is undetermined. This CDR3 is 12 amino acids long. V was cut by 3 bases and J by 5 bases, with 7 bases left in between. Germline CDR1 reads SQVTM; CDR2 reads ANQGSEA. In DNA, the CDR3 is TGCAGCGTTGAGGCGGGGAATGAAAAACTGTTTTTT. It codes for CSVEAGNEKLFF.

The gene calls are TRBV19 and TRBJ1-4, with TRBD1 as a possible D gene (5 bases). Trimming removed 3 bases at V and 1 base at J, with 12 bases between. CDR3 length equals 16 residues. Germline V lookup: CDR1 LNHDA, CDR2 SQIVND (reference sequence). The DNA for the CDR3 is TGTGCCAGTAGTATGCGGGGCCAGAGAACTAATGAAAAACTGTTTTTT. This sequence encodes CASSMRGQRTNEKLFF.

This clone was observed once. CDR3 bases: TGTGCCAGCAGTCTCGGACTAGCGGGTACCGGGGAGCTGTTTTTT. This gives the protein CASSLGLAGTGELFF. The chain recombines TRBV7-9 with TRBJ2-2; TRBD2 agrees at 11 bases. V trimming: 6 bases; J trimming: 5 bases; junction bases outside the gene matches: 5. From germline, CDR1 is SEHNR and CDR2 FQNEAQ (reference sequence). This CDR3 comprises 15 residues. Supplemented by reference TRBV7-9 and TRBJ2-2, the full variable domain reads DTGVSQNPRHKITKRGQNVTFRCDPISEHNRLYWYRQTLGQGPEFLTYFQNEAQLEKSRLLSDRFSAERPKGSFSTLEIQRTEQGDSAMYLCASSLGLAGTGELFFGEGSRLTVL.

The chain carries TRBV5-4 and TRBJ2-2, with 8 bases that match TRBD2. The V gene's germline CDR1 is SGHNT and CDR2 YYREEE (reference sequence). V lost 4 bases to trimming and J lost 4 bases; unmatched junction nucleotides: 9. The CDR3 runs 16 residues. This CDR3 is CASSPSAGASTGELFF. In nucleotides, the CDR3 is TGTGCCAGCAGCCCTTCAGCGGGAGCAAGCACCGGGGAGCTGTTTTTT.

V gene TRBV10-3 combines with J gene TRBJ1-6, with 9 bases that match TRBD1. The CDR3 has 15 residues. The germline gives CDR1 ENHRY, CDR2 SYGVKD. V trimming: 8 bases; J trimming: 0 bases; junction bases outside the gene matches: 2. The CDR3 nucleotides read TGTGCCATCGGGACAGGGAGCTCCTATAATTCACCCCTCCACTTT. It translates to CAIGTGSSYNSPLHF.

The chain combines TRBV3-1 (or the pseudogene TRBV3-2) with TRBJ2-3; no reliable D call. Germline values: CDR1 LGHDT, CDR2 YNNKEL (reference sequence). V lost 1 base and J 6 bases, leaving 5 bases between the germline ends. The CDR3 runs to 12 residues. The CDR3 DNA sequence: TGTGCCAGCAGCCAAGTCCGGGATACGCAGTATTTT. Protein product: CASSQVRDTQYF.

CDR3 in amino acids: CASSFTGTVSSYEQYF. CDR3 bases: TGTGCCAGCAGTTTCACCGGGACAGTCAGCTCCTACGAGCAGTACTTC. This rearrangement joins TRBV28 to TRBJ2-7, with 7 bases lining up with TRBD1. CDR1 MDHEN and CDR2 SYDVKM come from the germline V gene. The CDR3 length is 16 residues. The ends lost 3 bases at V and 0 bases at J; junction bases unmatched: 8.

The chain joins TRBV3-1 (or the pseudogene TRBV3-2) to TRBJ2-3, with 12 bases that match TRBD2. V lost 2 bases and J lost 3; bases outside the gene matches: 6. This CDR3 spans 17 amino acids. CDR1 and CDR2 (germline): LGHDT, YNNKEL (reference sequence). The CDR3 loop is CASSQSTGTSGTDTQYF. CDR3 nucleotide sequence: TGTGCCAGCAGCCAAAGCACCGGGACTAGCGGGACAGATACGCAGTATTTT.

The genes are TRBV28 and TRBJ2-1; TRBD2 matches at 13 bases. CDR3 length equals 14 residues. V lost 5 bases to trimming and J lost 7 bases; unmatched junction nucleotides: 2. Germline values: CDR1 MDHEN, CDR2 SYDVKM. The CDR3 loop is CASSTLAGGNEQFF. CDR3 coding DNA: TGTGCCAGCAGTACACTAGCGGGAGGGAATGAGCAGTTCTTC.

The chain uses TRBV27 and TRBJ2-2, with 10 positions matching TRBD2. This CDR3 has 15 amino acids. With V trimmed by 7 bases and J by 4 bases, 6 bases remained unmatched. CDR1 and CDR2 from the germline V gene are MNHEY and SMNVEV (reference sequence). The CDR3 DNA follows: TGTGCCAGCAAGGGTCTAGCGGGAGTCACCGGGGAGCTGTTTTTT. Protein sequence: CASKGLAGVTGELFF.

The J gene is TRBJ1-2, the V gene TRBV30; no definite D call. The V gene's germline CDR1 is GTSNPN and CDR2 SVGIG (reference sequence). The length of the CDR3 is 15 residues. The V and J ends lost 0 bases and 0 bases respectively, with 11 bases between them. The DNA of the CDR3 is TGTGCCTGGAGTGTACCTTACAGAGCTAACTATGGCTACACCTTC. It specifies CAWSVPYRANYGYTF.

The J gene is TRBJ2-3, the V gene TRBV3-1 (or the pseudogene TRBV3-2); TRBD2 agrees at 10 bases. Germline V gene data show CDR1 as LGHDT and CDR2 as YNNKEL (reference sequence). Losses at the gene ends were 4 bases for V and 1 base for J; bases not matched to a gene: 2. There are 15 residues in the CDR3. The CDR3 reads CASSRGLAGTDTQYF. The CDR3 DNA reads TGTGCCAGCAGCCGCGGACTAGCGGGCACAGATACGCAGTATTTT.

This clone has just a few counts. The V call is TRBV28, the J call TRBJ2-5, with TRBD1 matching 8 bases. V was clipped by 6 bases and J by 5 bases; unmatched bases: 8. This CDR3 has 14 amino acids. The germline V gene has CDR1 MDHEN and CDR2 SYDVKM. The CDR3 bases are TGTGCCAGCAGGAAGGGACAGGCGTGGGAGACCCAGTACTTC. Translated: CASRKGQAWETQYF.

V usage is TRBV6-5 and J usage is TRBJ1-6; 7 positions agree with TRBD1. CDR3 length equals 15 residues. V trimming: 7 bases; J trimming: 9 bases; junction bases outside the gene matches: 12. Per the germline V gene, CDR1 is MNHEY and CDR2 is SVGAGI. CDR3 residues: CASKVSETGRSPLHF. As DNA, the CDR3 is TGTGCCAGCAAGGTCTCTGAGACAGGGCGTTCACCCCTCCACTTT.